This entry features one T cell receptor beta chain sequence. It was with 60 Vbeta and 13 Jbeta primers that the PCR ran. TCRdb keeps only in-frame clones here, not all; method: immunoSEQ multiplex PCR. The data show about 43,000 clones, around 62% seen once. The germline CDR1 and CDR2 sequences are MNHEY and SVGAGI. The CDR3 contains 15 residues. Deletions cut 7 bases from V and 5 bases from J, with 20 bases between. The data belong to a study of cytomegalovirus exposure and HLA in healthy donors. The source of this sequence is a human donor in good health. This chain links TRBV6-5 with TRBJ2-5; a possible D gene is TRBD2 (5 bases). The sample was PBMCs. The CDR3, as DNA: TGTGCCAGCACCGGCCCGGGGTTGGTGGTGGAGACCCAGTACTTC. It translates to CASTGPGLVVETQYF.